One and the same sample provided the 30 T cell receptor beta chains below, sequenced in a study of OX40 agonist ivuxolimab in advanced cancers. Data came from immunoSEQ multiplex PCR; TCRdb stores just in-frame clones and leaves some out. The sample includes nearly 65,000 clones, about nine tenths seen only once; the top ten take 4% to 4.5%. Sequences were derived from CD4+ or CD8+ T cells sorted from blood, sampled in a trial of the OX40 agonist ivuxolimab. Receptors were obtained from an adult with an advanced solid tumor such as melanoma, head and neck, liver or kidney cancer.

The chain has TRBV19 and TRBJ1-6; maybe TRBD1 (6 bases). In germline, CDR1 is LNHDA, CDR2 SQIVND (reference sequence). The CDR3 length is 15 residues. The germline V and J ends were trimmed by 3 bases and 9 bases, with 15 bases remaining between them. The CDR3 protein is CASSMWGAKGSPLHF. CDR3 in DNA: TGTGCCAGTAGTATGTGGGGGGCGAAGGGTTCACCCCTCCACTTT.

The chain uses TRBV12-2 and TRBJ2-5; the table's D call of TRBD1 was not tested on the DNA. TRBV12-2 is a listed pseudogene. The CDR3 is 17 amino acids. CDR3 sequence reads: CASRFPRRDRGQKTQYF. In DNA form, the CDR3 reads TGTGCAAGTCGCTTCCCAAGACGGGACAGGGGGCAAAAGACCCAGTACTTC.

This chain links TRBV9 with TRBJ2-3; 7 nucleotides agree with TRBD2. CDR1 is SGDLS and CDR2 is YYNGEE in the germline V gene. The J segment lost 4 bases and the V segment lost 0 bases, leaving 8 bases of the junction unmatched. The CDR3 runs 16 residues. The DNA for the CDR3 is TGTGCCAGCAGCGTAGCTGGGGGGGGAGGGCCAGATACGCAGTATTTT. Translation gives CASSVAGGGGPDTQYF.

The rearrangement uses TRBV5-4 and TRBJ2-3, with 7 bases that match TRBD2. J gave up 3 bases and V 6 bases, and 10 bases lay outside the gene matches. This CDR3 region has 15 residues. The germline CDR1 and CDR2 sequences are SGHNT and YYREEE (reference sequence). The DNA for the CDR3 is TGTGCCAGCATAGAGGCGGGAGCGATGACAGATACGCAGTATTTT. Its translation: CASIEAGAMTDTQYF.

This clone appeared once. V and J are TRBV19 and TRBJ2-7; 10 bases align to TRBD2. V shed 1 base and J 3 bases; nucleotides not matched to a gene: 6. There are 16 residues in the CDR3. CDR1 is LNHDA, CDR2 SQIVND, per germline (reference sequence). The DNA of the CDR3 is TGTGCCAGTAGTATAGCTCTAGCGGGAGACAACTACGAGCAGTACTTC. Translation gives CASSIALAGDNYEQYF. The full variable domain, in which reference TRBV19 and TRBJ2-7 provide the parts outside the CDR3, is DGGITQSPKYLFRKEGQNVTLSCEQNLNHDAMYWYRQDPGQGLRLIYYSQIVNDFQKGDIAEGYSVSREKKESFPLTVTSAQKNPTAFYLCASSIALAGDNYEQYFGPGTRLTVT.

This chain's CDR3 is CASSQTGRSTEAFF. DNA of the CDR3: TGCGCCAGCAGCCAAACGGGACGGAGCACTGAAGCTTTCTTT. This chain joins TRBV4-1 and TRBJ1-1, with D possibly matching TRBD1 (5 bases). Trimming shortened V by 2 bases and J by 4 bases, and 11 bases separated the two germline ends. The CDR3 totals 14 residues. Germline V lookup: CDR1 MGHRA, CDR2 YSYEKL.

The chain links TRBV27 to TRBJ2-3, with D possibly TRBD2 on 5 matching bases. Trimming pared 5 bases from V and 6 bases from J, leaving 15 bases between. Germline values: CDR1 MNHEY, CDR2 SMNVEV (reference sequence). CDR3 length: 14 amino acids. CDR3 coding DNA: TGTGCCAGCAGTGGGAGTCCTGTTACGGATACGCAGTATTTT. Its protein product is CASSGSPVTDTQYF.

CDR3 region: CAWGGPSSTDTQYF. CDR3 bases: TGTGCCTGGGGCGGGCCCTCTAGCACAGATACGCAGTATTTT. The chain employs TRBV30 and TRBJ2-3, with D perhaps matching TRBD2 (5 bases). This CDR3 is 14 amino acids long. The germline V gene encodes CDR1 GTSNPN and CDR2 SVGIG (reference sequence). Deletions cut 5 bases from V and 0 bases from J, with 12 bases between.

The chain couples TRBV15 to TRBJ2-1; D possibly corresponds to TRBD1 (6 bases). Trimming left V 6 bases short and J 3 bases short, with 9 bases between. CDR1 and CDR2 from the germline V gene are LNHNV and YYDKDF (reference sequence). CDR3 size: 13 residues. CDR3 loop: CATRAQGYNEQFF. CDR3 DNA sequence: TGTGCCACCAGGGCACAGGGCTACAATGAGCAGTTCTTC.

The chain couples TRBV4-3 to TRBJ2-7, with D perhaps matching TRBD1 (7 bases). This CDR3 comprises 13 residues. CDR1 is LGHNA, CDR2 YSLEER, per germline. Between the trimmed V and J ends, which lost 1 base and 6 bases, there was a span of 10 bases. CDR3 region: CASSQAGGREQYF. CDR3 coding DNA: TGCGCCAGCAGCCAAGCAGGGGGGCGCGAGCAGTACTTC.

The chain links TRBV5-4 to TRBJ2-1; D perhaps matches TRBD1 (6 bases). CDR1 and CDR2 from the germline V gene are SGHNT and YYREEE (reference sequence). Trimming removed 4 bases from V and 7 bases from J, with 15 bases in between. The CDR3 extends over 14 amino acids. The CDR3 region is CASSLATRGNEQFF. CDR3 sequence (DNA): TGTGCCAGCAGCCTTGCTACCAGGGGAAATGAGCAGTTCTTC. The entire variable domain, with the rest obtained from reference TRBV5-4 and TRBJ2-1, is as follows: ETGVTQSPTHLIKTRGQQVTLRCSSQSGHNTVSWYQQALGQGPQFIFQYYREEENGRGNFPPRFSGLQFPNYSSELNVNALELDDSALYLCASSLATRGNEQFFGPGTRLTVL.

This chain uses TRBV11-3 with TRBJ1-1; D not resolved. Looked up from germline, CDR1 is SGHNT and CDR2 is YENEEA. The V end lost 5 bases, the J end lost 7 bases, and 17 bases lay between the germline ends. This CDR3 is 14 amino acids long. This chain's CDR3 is CASSPRLAPGEAFF. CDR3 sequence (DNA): TGTGCCAGCAGCCCTCGGCTAGCCCCTGGTGAAGCTTTCTTT.

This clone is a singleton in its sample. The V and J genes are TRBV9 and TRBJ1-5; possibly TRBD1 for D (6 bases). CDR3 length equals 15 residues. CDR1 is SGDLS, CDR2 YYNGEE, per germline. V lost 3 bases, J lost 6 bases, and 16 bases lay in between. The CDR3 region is CASSASGTQGQPQHF. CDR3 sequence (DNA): TGTGCCAGCAGCGCCTCCGGGACACAAGGTCAGCCCCAGCATTTT. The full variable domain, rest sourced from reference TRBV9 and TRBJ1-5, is DSGVTQTPKHLITATGQRVTLRCSPRSGDLSVYWYQQSLDQGLQFLIQYYNGEERAKGNILERFSAQQFPDLHSELNLSSLELGDSALYFCASSASGTQGQPQHFGDGTRLSIL.

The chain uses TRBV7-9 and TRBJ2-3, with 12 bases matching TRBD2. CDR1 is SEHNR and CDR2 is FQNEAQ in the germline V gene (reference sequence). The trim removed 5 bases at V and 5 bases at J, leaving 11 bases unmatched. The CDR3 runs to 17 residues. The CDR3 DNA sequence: TGTGCCAGCAGCCTTACTAGCGGGGGGTACCCAAGAGATACGCAGTATTTT. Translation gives CASSLTSGGYPRDTQYF. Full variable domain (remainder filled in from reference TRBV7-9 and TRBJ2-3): DTGVSQNPRHKITKRGQNVTFRCDPISEHNRLYWYRQTLGQGPEFLTYFQNEAQLEKSRLLSDRFSAERPKGSFSTLEIQRTEQGDSAMYLCASSLTSGGYPRDTQYFGPGTRLTVL.

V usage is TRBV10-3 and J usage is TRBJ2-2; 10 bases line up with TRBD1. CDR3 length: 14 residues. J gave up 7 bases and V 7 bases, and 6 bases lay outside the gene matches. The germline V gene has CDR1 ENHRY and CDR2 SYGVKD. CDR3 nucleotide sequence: TGTGCCATCACCGGGACAGGGGCGGACGGGGAGCTGTTTTTT. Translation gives CAITGTGADGELFF.

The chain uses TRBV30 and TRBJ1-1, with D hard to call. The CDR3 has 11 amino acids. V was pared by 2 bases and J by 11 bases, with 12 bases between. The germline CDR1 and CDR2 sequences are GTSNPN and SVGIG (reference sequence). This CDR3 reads CAWSPTLGAFF. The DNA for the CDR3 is TGTGCCTGGAGTCCGACCCTCGGCGCTTTCTTT.

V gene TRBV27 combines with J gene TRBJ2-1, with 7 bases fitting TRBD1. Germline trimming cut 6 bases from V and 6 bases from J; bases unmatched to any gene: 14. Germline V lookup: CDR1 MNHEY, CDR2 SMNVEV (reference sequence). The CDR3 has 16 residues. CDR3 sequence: CASSPLTGLGPNEQFF. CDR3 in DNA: TGTGCCAGCAGCCCTCTGACAGGGCTGGGACCCAATGAGCAGTTCTTC.

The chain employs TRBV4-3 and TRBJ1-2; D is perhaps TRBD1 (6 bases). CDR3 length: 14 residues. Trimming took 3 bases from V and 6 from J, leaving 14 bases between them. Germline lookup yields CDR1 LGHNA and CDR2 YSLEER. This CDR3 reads CASSHTGSWNGYTF. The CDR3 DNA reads TGCGCCAGCAGCCACACAGGGAGTTGGAATGGCTACACCTTC.

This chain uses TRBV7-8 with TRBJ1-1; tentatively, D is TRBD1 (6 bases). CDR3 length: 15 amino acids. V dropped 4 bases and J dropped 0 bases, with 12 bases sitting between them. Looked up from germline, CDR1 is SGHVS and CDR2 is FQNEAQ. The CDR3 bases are TGTGCCAGCAGCTCTCACAGGGCGATGAACACTGAAGCTTTCTTT. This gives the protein CASSSHRAMNTEAFF.

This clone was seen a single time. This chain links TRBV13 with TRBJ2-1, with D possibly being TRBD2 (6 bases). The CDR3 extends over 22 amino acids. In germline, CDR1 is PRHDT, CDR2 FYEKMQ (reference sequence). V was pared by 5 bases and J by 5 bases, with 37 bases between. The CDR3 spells CASSKMEGSGKGKQEWHNEQFF. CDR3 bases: TGTGCCAGCAGCAAAATGGAGGGATCCGGGAAGGGGAAGCAAGAATGGCACAATGAGCAGTTCTTC.

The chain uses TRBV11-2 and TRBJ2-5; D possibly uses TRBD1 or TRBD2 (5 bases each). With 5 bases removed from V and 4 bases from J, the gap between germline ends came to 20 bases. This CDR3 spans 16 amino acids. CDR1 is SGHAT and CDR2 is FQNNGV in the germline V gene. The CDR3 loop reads CASSGDEPQTIETQYF. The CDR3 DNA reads TGTGCCAGCAGCGGGGACGAACCCCAAACCATAGAGACCCAGTACTTC.

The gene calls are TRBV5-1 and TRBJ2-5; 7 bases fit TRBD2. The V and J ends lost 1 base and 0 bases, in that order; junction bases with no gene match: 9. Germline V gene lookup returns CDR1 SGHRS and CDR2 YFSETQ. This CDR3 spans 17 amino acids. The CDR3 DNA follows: TGCGCCAGCAGCTTGAGCAGGGAGGGGATGTACCAAGAGACCCAGTACTTC. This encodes CASSLSREGMYQETQYF.

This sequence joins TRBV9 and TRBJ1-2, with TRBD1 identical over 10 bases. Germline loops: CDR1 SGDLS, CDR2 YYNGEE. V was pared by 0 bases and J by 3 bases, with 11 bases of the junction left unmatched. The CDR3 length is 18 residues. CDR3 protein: CASSVASGQGTQDYGYTF. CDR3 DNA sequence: TGTGCCAGCAGCGTAGCTTCGGGACAGGGGACACAAGACTATGGCTACACCTTC.

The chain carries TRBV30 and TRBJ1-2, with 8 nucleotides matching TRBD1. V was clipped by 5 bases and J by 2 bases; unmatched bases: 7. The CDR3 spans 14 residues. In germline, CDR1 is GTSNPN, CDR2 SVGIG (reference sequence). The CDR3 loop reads CAWGTGNSNYGYTF. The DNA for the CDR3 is TGTGCCTGGGGGACAGGAAATTCCAACTATGGCTACACCTTC.

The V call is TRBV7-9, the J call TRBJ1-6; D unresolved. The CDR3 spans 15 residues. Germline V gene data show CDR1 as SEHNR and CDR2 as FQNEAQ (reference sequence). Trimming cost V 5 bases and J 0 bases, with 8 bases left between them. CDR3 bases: TGTGCCAGCAGCCGCGAGGGCTCCTATAATTCACCCCTCCACTTT. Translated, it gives CASSREGSYNSPLHF.

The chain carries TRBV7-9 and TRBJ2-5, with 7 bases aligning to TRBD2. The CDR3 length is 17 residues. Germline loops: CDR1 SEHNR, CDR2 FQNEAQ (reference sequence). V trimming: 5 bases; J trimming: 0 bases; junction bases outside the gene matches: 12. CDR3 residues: CASSPNLLATYQETQYF. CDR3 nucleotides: TGTGCCAGCAGCCCGAACCTACTAGCGACGTACCAAGAGACCCAGTACTTC.

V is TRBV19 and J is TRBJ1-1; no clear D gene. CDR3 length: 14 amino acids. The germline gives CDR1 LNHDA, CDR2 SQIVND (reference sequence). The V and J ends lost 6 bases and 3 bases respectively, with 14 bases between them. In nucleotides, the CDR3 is TGTGCCAGTAGCCCCTACTCCCCTTACACTGAAGCTTTCTTT. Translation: CASSPYSPYTEAFF.

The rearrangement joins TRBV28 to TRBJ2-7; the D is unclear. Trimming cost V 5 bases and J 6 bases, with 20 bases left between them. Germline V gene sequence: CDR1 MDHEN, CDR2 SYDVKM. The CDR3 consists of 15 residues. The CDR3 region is CASSPLLGWGSEQYF. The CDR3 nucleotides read TGTGCCAGCAGTCCCCTCTTAGGATGGGGTTCCGAGCAGTACTTC.

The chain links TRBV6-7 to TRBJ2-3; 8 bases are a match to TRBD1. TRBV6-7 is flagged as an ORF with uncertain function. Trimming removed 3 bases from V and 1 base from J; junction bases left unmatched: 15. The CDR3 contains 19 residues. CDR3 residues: CASSYPRTGIGAGTDTQYF. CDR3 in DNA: TGTGCCAGCAGTTATCCAAGGACAGGGATCGGGGCAGGCACAGATACGCAGTATTTT.

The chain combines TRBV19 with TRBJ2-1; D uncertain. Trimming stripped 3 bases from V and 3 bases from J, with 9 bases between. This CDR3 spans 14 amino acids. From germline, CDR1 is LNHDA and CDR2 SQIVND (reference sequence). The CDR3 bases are TGTGCCAGTAGTATCTTCGCAGACTACAATGAGCAGTTCTTC. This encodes CASSIFADYNEQFF.